The clone carrying this T cell receptor (beta chain) has a single count. This entry belongs to a study of cytomegalovirus exposure and HLA in healthy donors. V dropped 1 base and J dropped 2 bases, with 12 bases sitting between them. The CDR3 is made up of 15 amino acids. CDR1 SGHVS and CDR2 FNYEAQ come from the germline V gene. Here immunoSEQ multiplex PCR was the method, and the copy in TCRdb shows in-frame clones only, minus some. The sample holds 250,000 to 350,000 clones, roughly 89% seen once. This clonotype was sampled from a woman aged 18-29 years in good health and CMV-seronegative. This chain joins TRBV7-6 and TRBJ2-7; D is possibly TRBD1 (6 bases). Material for sequencing was PBMCs. CDR3 sequence reads: CASSLGGRGTYEQYF. The CDR3 coding sequence is TGTGCCAGCAGCTTAGGAGGCAGGGGAACCTACGAGCAGTACTTC.